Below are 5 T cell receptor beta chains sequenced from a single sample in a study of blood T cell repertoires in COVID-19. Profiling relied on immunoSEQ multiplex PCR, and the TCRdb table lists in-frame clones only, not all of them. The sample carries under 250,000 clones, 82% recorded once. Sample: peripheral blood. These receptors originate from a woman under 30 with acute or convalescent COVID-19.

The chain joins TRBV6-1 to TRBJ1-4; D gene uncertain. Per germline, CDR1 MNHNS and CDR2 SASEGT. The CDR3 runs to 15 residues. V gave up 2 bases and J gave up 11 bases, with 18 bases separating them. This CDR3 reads CASSESRQANWKLFF. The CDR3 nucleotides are TGTGCCAGCAGTGAATCCCGTCAGGCGAACTGGAAACTGTTTTTT.

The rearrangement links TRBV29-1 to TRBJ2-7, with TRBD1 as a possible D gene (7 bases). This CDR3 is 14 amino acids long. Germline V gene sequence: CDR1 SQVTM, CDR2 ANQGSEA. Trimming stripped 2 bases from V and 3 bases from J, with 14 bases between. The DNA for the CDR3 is TGCAGCGTTGAACGGGGGACAGACTACTACGAGCAGTACTTC. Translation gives CSVERGTDYYEQYF.

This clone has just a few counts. As DNA, the CDR3 is TGTGCCAGCACCCTGCAGGGCATCTATGGCTACACCTTC. This translates into CASTLQGIYGYTF. This chain uses TRBV16 with TRBJ1-2, with a tentative D call TRBD1 (5 bases). Trimming pared 7 bases from V and 4 bases from J, leaving 13 bases between. Germline loops: CDR1 KGHSY, CDR2 FQNENV. The CDR3 has 13 amino acids.

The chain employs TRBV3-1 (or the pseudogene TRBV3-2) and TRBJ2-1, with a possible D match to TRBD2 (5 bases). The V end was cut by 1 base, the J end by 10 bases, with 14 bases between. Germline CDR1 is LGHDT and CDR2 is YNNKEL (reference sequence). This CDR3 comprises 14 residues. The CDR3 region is CASSQVGSDEEQFF. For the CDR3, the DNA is TGTGCCAGCAGCCAAGTTGGGAGCGATGAGGAGCAGTTCTTC.

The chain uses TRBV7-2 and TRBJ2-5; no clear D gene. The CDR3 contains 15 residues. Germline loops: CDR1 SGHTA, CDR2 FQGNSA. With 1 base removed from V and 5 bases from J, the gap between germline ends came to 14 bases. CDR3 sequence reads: CASSLGATRRETQYF. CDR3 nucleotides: TGTGCCAGCAGCTTAGGCGCTACCCGCCGGGAGACCCAGTACTTC.